These 16 T cell receptor beta chains share one sample of origin, sequenced in a study of blood T cell repertoires in COVID-19. The assay was immunoSEQ multiplex PCR, and TCRdb's table has in-frame clones only and misses some. Counted here are some 150,000 clones, 70% to 90% occurring once; the ten biggest clones make up around 0.77%. Sequencing was done on a sample of PBMCs or T cells enriched from blood (not recorded which). Receptors were obtained from a woman between 18 and 29 years old who had recovered from COVID-19.

This chain joins TRBV19 and TRBJ2-3; 8 bases match TRBD2. The CDR3 consists of 18 residues. The V segment lost 3 bases and the J segment 1 base; nucleotides outside the gene matches: 12. Germline V lookup: CDR1 LNHDA, CDR2 SQIVND (reference sequence). CDR3 residues: CASSMGVSGNWGTDTQYF. The CDR3, as DNA: TGTGCCAGTAGTATGGGGGTTAGCGGGAATTGGGGCACAGATACGCAGTATTTT.

The gene calls are TRBV7-9 and TRBJ2-7, with D unclear. This CDR3 spans 12 amino acids. The V gene's germline CDR1 is SEHNR and CDR2 FQNEAQ (reference sequence). V was trimmed by 3 bases and J by 4 bases, leaving 7 bases between them. This chain's CDR3 is CASSFSPYEQYF. CDR3 in DNA: TGTGCCAGCAGCTTTAGCCCTTACGAGCAGTACTTC.

This chain uses TRBV6-5 with TRBJ1-5; 7 bases map to TRBD1. There are 14 residues in the CDR3. Germline V lookup: CDR1 MNHEY, CDR2 SVGAGI. V gave up 5 bases and J gave up 3 bases; unmatched junction bases: 4. CDR3 loop: CASSPGTDNQPQHF. CDR3 DNA sequence: TGTGCCAGCAGTCCGGGGACAGACAATCAGCCCCAGCATTTT.

The chain is built from TRBV28 and TRBJ2-7, with D uncertain. V lost 5 bases and J lost 6, with 17 bases in between. In germline, CDR1 is MDHEN, CDR2 SYDVKM. This CDR3 region has 14 residues. The CDR3: CASSRNPRYSEQYF. The CDR3 nucleotides are TGTGCCAGCAGTCGCAACCCCCGGTATTCCGAGCAGTACTTC.

This clone was seen a single time. The DNA of the CDR3 is TGTGCCAGCAGCATGACACCTTTCAACTATGGCTACACCTTC. Protein: CASSMTPFNYGYTF. This chain joins TRBV9 and TRBJ1-2; D unclear. V lost 4 bases and J lost 2, with 12 bases in between. Germline loops: CDR1 SGDLS, CDR2 YYNGEE. This CDR3 has 14 residues.

The chain has TRBV5-5 and TRBJ2-7, with a weak D call TRBD2 (5 bases). Germline loops: CDR1 SGHKS, CDR2 YYEKEE (reference sequence). V lost 2 bases and J lost 2, with 14 bases in between. The CDR3 is 15 amino acids. CDR3 region: CASSFAQDSAYEQYF. The CDR3 nucleotides read TGTGCCAGCAGCTTCGCGCAGGACTCGGCCTACGAGCAGTACTTC.

The chain employs TRBV4-2 and TRBJ2-3; the D gene is possibly TRBD2 (5 bases). The germline V and J ends were trimmed by 3 bases and 0 bases, with 16 bases remaining between them. CDR3 length equals 17 residues. Germline assignment: CDR1 LGHNA and CDR2 YNFKEQ. CDR3 protein: CASSHGDGVYSTDTQYF. In nucleotides, the CDR3 is TGTGCCAGCAGCCACGGAGACGGGGTTTATAGCACAGATACGCAGTATTTT.

This clone was seen more than once but under ten times. V usage is TRBV28 and J usage is TRBJ1-5; possibly TRBD1 for D (6 bases). This CDR3 is built from 14 residues. In germline, CDR1 is MDHEN, CDR2 SYDVKM. Trimming stripped 6 bases from V and 4 bases from J, with 13 bases between. The CDR3 loop reads CASRETGANQPQHF. The CDR3 nucleotides read TGTGCCAGCAGGGAGACAGGTGCTAATCAGCCCCAGCATTTT. Together with reference TRBV28 and TRBJ1-5, the CDR3 gives the full variable domain: DVKVTQSSRYLVKRTGEKVFLECVQDMDHENMFWYRQDPGLGLRLIYFSYDVKMKEKGDIPEGYSVSREKKERFSLILESASTNQTSMYLCASRETGANQPQHFGDGTRLSIL.

The J gene is TRBJ1-2, the V gene TRBV28, with 7 bases that match TRBD1. Germline V gene lookup returns CDR1 MDHEN and CDR2 SYDVKM. The length of the CDR3 is 14 residues. The V gene end was trimmed by 5 bases and the J gene end by 4 bases; junction bases not matched to a gene: 7. The CDR3 sequence: CASSLGQQLYGYTF. Here the CDR3 DNA reads TGTGCCAGCAGTCTGGGACAGCAGCTCTATGGCTACACCTTC.

This chain connects TRBV24-1 to TRBJ2-3; 9 nucleotides align to TRBD1. The CDR3 length is 15 residues. V was pared by 7 bases and J by 2 bases, with 6 bases of the junction left unmatched. Germline assignment: CDR1 KGHDR and CDR2 SFDVKD. The CDR3 region has the DNA TGTGCCACCAGCCCGGGACAGGGTTTCACAGATACGCAGTATTTT. It specifies CATSPGQGFTDTQYF.

The rearrangement joins TRBV10-1 to TRBJ1-1, with 7 bases lining up with TRBD1. The ends lost 2 bases at V and 9 bases at J; junction bases unmatched: 6. This CDR3 contains 13 residues. Germline CDR1 is WNHNN and CDR2 is SYGVQD (reference sequence). This chain's CDR3 is CASSEPRDSQAFF. The CDR3 DNA reads TGCGCCAGCAGTGAGCCCAGGGACAGCCAAGCTTTCTTT.

This chain's CDR3 is CASSGRNYGYTF. Written as DNA, the CDR3 is TGTGCCAGCAGCGGGAGAAACTATGGCTACACCTTC. The rearrangement joins TRBV2 to TRBJ1-2; unclear D gene. CDR3 length: 12 residues. Germline V gives CDR1 SNHLY, CDR2 FYNNEI. The V gene lost 6 bases and the J gene lost 2 bases, with 7 bases spanning the gap.

V gene TRBV18 combines with J gene TRBJ2-3; TRBD2 might be the D (6 bases). The V gene lost 8 bases and the J gene lost 4 bases, with 16 bases spanning the gap. This CDR3 region has 14 residues. Germline assignment: CDR1 KGHSH and CDR2 LQKENI. For the CDR3, the DNA is TGTGCCAGCACTTCCGGGACTGTATCAGATACGCAGTATTTT. Its protein product is CASTSGTVSDTQYF. The full variable domain, with the rest looked up from reference TRBV18 and TRBJ2-3, is NAGVMQNPRHLVRRRGQEARLRCSPMKGHSHVYWYRQLPEEGLKFMVYLQKENIIDESGMPKERFSAEFPKEGPSILRIQQVVRGDSAAYFCASTSGTVSDTQYFGPGTRLTVL.

The chain joins TRBV4-1 to TRBJ2-2; weak D call: TRBD2 (5 bases). Deletions cut 4 bases from V and 6 bases from J, with 24 bases between. Germline V gene lookup returns CDR1 MGHRA and CDR2 YSYEKL. CDR3 length: 18 amino acids. CDR3: CASSPDLTIGLEAGELFF. The DNA of the CDR3 is TGCGCCAGCAGCCCAGACCTAACCATCGGACTGGAGGCCGGGGAGCTGTTTTTT.

The CDR3 reads CASSLRSTGELFF. As DNA, the CDR3 is TGTGCCAGCAGTTTACGCAGCACCGGGGAGCTGTTTTTT. The chain uses TRBV12-3 or TRBV12-4 and TRBJ2-2, with D uncertain. This CDR3 spans 13 amino acids. Trimming shortened V by 2 bases and J by 4 bases, and 5 bases separated the two germline ends.

V and J are TRBV4-2 and TRBJ1-6; 8 bases map to TRBD1. Germline CDR1 and CDR2: LGHNA and YNFKEQ. The CDR3 contains 15 residues. V dropped 1 base and J dropped 9; count of bases not matched to a gene: 5. CDR3 nucleotides: TGTGCCAGCAGCCAAGTTCACAGGGGGATTTCACCCCTCCACTTT. It codes for CASSQVHRGISPLHF.